This T cell receptor beta chain comes out of a study of HIV-infected children after antiretroviral therapy interruption. A 3' RACE protocol on RNA, with unique molecular identifiers, produced the TCR library. One entry per CDR3 protein results from TCRdb running MiXCR on the 3' RACE reads. The sample lists about 46,000 distinct CDR3 sequences, 4.3% seen once, with over 0.65% in the top ten. The treatment denotes: PENTA 11 planned treatment interruption arm or continuous ART arm. This clonotype was seen many times. This TCR came from a pool of human donors with HIV. Sequenced here: CD45RA+ CD4+ T cells from PBMCs, pooled from several time points, sampled from a donor given antiretroviral therapy, either interrupted or continuous. The subset is: naive CD4+ CD45RA+ CD45RO- T cells.

Here the CDR3 reads CASSLGQGDHQPQHF. The DNA of the CDR3 is TGTGCCAGCAGTCTGGGACAGGGGGACCATCAGCCCCAGCATTTT. The chain couples TRBV12-3 or TRBV12-4 to TRBJ1-5; TRBD1 matches 11 bases. The CDR3 has 15 residues. J gave up 5 bases and V 5 bases, and 5 bases lay outside the gene matches.